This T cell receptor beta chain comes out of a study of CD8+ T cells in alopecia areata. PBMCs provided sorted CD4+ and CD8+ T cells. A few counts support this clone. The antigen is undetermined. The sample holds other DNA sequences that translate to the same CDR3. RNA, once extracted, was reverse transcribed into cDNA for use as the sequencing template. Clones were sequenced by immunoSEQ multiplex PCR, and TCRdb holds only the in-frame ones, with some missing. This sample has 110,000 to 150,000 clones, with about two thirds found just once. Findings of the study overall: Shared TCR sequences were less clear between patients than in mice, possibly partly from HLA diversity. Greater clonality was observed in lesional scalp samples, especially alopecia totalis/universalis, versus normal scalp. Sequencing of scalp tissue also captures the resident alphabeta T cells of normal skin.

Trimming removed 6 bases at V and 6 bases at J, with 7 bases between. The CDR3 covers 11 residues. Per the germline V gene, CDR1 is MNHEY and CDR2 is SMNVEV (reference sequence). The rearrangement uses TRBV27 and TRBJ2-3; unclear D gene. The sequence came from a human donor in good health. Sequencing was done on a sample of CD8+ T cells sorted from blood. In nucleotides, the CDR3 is TGTGCCAGCAGCCTAGGTGATACGCAGTATTTT. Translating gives CASSLGDTQYF.